This TCR beta chain originates from a study of blood T cell repertoires in COVID-19. Study-level information: T cells, B-cell-depleted T cells, or PBMCs provided the cDNA or gDNA that served as material.

With 6 bases clipped from V and 10 bases from J, the junction kept 9 bases outside the gene matches. The CDR3 sequence is 13 residues long. Per the authors' pipeline: Amplifying reference gene primers gave estimates of nucleated cell counts. Method: immunoSEQ multiplex PCR; TCRdb's copy keeps in-frame clones and lacks some. V and J calls and clone size come straight from that table; D and trimming were deduced from the DNA. The repertoire holds about 200,000 clones, with roughly 90% as singletons. The Seattle site enrolled patients during active infection and followed them longitudinally. There are a few counts of this clone.

This sequence was found in a man aged 45-60 years with COVID-19, enrolled during active disease. The chain combines TRBV12-3 or TRBV12-4 with TRBJ2-1, with 7 bases identical to TRBD2. Sequencing was done on a sample of peripheral blood. The CDR3 region has the DNA TGTGCCAGCAGCCAGGACTCCGGGAGGGAGCAGTTCTTC. This encodes CASSQDSGREQFF.